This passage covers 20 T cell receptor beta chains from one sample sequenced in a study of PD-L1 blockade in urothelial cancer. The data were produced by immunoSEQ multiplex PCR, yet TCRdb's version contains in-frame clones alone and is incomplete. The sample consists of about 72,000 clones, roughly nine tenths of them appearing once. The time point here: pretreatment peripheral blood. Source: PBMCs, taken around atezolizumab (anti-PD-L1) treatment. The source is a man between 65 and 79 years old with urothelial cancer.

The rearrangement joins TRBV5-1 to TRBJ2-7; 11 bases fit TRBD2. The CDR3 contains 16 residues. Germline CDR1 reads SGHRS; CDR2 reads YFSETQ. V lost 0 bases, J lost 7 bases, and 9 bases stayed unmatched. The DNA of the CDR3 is TGCGCCAGCAGCTTGGCCGTAGCGGGAGGGCCTATGGAGCAGTACTTC. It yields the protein CASSLAVAGGPMEQYF.

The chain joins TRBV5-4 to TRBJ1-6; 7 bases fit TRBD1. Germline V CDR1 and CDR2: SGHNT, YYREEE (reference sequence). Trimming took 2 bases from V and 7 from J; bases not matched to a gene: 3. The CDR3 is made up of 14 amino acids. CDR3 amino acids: CASSFEQGNSPLHF. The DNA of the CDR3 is TGTGCCAGCAGCTTCGAACAGGGGAATTCACCCCTCCACTTT.

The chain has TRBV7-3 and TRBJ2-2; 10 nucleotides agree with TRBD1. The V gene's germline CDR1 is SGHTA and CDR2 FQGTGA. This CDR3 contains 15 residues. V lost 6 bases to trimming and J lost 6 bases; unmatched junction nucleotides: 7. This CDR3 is CASRPGTGVPGELFF. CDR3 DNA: TGTGCCAGCAGACCCGGGACAGGGGTCCCCGGGGAGCTGTTTTTT.

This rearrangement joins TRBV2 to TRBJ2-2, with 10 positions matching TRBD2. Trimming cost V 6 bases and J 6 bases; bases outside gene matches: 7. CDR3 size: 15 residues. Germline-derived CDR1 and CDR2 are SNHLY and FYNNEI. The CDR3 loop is CASREKGLAPGELFF. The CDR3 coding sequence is TGTGCCAGCAGAGAAAAGGGACTAGCGCCCGGGGAGCTGTTTTTT.

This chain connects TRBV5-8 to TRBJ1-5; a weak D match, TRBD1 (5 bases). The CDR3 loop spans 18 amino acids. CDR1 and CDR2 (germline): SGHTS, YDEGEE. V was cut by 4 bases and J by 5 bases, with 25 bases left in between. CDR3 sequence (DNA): TGTGCCAGCAGCCCCCCGAGGACATCAATGAATCTGGATCAGCCCCAGCATTTT. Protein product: CASSPPRTSMNLDQPQHF.

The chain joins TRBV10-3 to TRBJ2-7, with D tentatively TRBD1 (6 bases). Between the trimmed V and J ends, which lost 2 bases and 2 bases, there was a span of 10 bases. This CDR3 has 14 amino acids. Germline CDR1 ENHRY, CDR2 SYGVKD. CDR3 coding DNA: TGTGCCATCAGTGAGGGGCGGACAGCCTACGAGCAGTACTTC. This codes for CAISEGRTAYEQYF.

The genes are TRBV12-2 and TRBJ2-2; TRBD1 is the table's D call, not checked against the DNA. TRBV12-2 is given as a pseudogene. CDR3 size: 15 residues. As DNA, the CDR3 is TGTGCAAGTCGCCCTCGACAGGGGGCGGTCGGGGAGCTGTTTTTT. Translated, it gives CASRPRQGAVGELFF.

Here the CDR3 DNA reads TGTGCCAGCAGCTTTAGTGGCGGGAGAGGGAAGACCCAGTACTTC. This codes for CASSFSGGRGKTQYF. This rearrangement joins TRBV7-2 to TRBJ2-5; 7 positions agree with TRBD2. The germline CDR1 and CDR2 sequences are SGHTA and FQGNSA. The CDR3 consists of 15 residues. With 3 bases clipped from V and 6 bases from J, the junction kept 10 bases outside the gene matches.

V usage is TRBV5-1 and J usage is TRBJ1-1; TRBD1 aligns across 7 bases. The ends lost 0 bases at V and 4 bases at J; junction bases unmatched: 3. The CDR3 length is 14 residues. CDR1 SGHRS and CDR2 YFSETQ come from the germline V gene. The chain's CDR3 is CASSLAGTVTEAFF. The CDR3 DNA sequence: TGCGCCAGCAGCTTGGCCGGGACAGTCACTGAAGCTTTCTTT.

The CDR3 loop reads CASGPGLNYEQYF. The CDR3 DNA follows: TGTGCTAGTGGTCCGGGACTAAATTACGAGCAGTACTTC. The chain recombines TRBV12-5 with TRBJ2-7; 7 nucleotides align to TRBD2. The CDR3 runs 13 residues. V gave up 5 bases and J gave up 4 bases; unmatched junction bases: 5. Germline CDR1 is LGHNT and CDR2 is FRNRAP.

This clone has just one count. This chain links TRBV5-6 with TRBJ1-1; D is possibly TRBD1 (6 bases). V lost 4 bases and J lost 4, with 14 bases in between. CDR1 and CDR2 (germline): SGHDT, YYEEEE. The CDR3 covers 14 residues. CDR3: CASSGRGVFTEAFF. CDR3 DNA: TGTGCCAGCAGCGGGAGGGGGGTGTTCACTGAAGCTTTCTTT.

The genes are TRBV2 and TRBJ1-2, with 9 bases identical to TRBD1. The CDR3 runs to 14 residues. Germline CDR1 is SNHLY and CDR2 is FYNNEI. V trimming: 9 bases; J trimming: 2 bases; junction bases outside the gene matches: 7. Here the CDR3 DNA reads TGTGCCAGTCTCCAGGGACAGGGAAACTATGGCTACACCTTC. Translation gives CASLQGQGNYGYTF.

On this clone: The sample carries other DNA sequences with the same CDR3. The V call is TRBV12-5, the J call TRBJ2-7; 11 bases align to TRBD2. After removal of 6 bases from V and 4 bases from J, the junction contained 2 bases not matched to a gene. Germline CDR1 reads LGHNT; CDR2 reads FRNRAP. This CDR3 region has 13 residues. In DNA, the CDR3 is TGTGCTAGTGGCTTAGCGGGAGGGTACGAGCAGTACTTC. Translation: CASGLAGGYEQYF.

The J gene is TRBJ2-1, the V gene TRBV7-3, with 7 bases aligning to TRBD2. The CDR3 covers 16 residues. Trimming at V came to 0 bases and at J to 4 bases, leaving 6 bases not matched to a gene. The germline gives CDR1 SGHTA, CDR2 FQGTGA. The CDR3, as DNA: TGTGCCAGCAGCTTAACGCCAGCGGGAATATACAATGAGCAGTTCTTC. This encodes CASSLTPAGIYNEQFF.

For the CDR3, the DNA is TGTGCCAGCAGCACCCAGCGGGAGTGGAGCTACGAGCAGTACTTC. It yields the protein CASSTQREWSYEQYF. The V call is TRBV9, the J call TRBJ2-7; TRBD2 matches at 8 bases. Trimming cost V 4 bases and J 3 bases; bases outside gene matches: 9. Germline-derived CDR1 and CDR2 are SGDLS and YYNGEE. CDR3 length: 15 residues. The whole variable domain, remainder taken from reference TRBV9 and TRBJ2-7, is DSGVTQTPKHLITATGQRVTLRCSPRSGDLSVYWYQQSLDQGLQFLIQYYNGEERAKGNILERFSAQQFPDLHSELNLSSLELGDSALYFCASSTQREWSYEQYFGPGTRLTVT.

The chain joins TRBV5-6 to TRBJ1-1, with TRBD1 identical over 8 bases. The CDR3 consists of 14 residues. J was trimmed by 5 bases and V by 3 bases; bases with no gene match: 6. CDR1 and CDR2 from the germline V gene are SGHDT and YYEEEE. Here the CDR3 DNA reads TGTGCCAGCAGCTCCGACAGGGGTTGGACTGAAGCTTTCTTT. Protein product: CASSSDRGWTEAFF. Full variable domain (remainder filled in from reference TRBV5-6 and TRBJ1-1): DAGVTQSPTHLIKTRGQQVTLRCSPKSGHDTVSWYQQALGQGPQFIFQYYEEEERQRGNFPDRFSGHQFPNYSSELNVNALLLGDSALYLCASSSDRGWTEAFFGQGTRLTVV.

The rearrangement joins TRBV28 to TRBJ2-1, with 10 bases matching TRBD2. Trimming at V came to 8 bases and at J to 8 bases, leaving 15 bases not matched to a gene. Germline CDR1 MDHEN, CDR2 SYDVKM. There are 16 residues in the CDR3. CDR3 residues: CASPPPSGSKGDEQFF. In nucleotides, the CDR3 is TGTGCCAGCCCACCCCCTAGCGGGAGTAAGGGGGATGAGCAGTTCTTC.

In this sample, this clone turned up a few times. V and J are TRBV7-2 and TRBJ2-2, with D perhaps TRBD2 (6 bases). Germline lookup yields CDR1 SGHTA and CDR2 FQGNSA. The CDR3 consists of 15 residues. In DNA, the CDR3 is TGTGTCGAGTTAGCTAGCGAGACTAACACCGGGGAGCTGTTTTTT. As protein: CVELASETNTGELFF.

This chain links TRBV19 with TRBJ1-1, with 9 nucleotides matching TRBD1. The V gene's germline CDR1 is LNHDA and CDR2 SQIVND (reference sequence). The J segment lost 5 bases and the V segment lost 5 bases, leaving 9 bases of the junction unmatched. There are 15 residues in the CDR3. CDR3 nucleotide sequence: TGTGCCAGTAGTCATCAGACAGGGGGAAGAACTGAAGCTTTCTTT. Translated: CASSHQTGGRTEAFF.

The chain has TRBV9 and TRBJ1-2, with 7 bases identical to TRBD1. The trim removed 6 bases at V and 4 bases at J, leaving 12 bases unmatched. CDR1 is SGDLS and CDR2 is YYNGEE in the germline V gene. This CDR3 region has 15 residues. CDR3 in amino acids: CASTGDPGQSYGYTF. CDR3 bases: TGTGCCAGCACCGGTGATCCGGGACAGAGCTATGGCTACACCTTC.